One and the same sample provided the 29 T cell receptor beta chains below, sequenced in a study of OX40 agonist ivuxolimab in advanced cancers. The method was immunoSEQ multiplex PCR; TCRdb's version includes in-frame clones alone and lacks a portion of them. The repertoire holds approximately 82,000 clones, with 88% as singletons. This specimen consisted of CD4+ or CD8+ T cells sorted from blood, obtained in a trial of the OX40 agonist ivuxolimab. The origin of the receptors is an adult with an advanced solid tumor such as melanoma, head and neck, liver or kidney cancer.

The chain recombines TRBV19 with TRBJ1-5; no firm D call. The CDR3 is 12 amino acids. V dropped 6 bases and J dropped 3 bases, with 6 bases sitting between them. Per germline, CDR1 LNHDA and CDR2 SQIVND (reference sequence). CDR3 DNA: TGTGCCAGTAGCCCCAACAATCAGCCCCAGCATTTT. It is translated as CASSPNNQPQHF.

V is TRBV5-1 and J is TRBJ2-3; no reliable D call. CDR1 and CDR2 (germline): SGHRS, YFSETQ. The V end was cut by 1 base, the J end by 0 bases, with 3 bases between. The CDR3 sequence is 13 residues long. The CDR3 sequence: CASSLISTDTQYF. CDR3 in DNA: TGCGCCAGCAGCTTGATTAGCACAGATACGCAGTATTTT.

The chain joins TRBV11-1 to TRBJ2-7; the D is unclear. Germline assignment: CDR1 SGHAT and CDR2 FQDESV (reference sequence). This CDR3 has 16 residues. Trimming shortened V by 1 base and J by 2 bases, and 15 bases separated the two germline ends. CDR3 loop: CASSLGGSGYTYEQYF. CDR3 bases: TGTGCCAGCAGCTTAGGTGGGTCCGGGTATACCTACGAGCAGTACTTC.

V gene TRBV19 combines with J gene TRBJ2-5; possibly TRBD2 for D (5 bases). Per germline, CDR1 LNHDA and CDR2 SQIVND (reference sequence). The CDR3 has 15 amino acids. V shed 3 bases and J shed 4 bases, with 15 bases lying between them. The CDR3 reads CASSIFLAGAETQYF. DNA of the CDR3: TGTGCCAGTAGTATCTTCCTGGCGGGCGCAGAGACCCAGTACTTC. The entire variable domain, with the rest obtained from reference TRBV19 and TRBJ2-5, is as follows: DGGITQSPKYLFRKEGQNVTLSCEQNLNHDAMYWYRQDPGQGLRLIYYSQIVNDFQKGDIAEGYSVSREKKESFPLTVTSAQKNPTAFYLCASSIFLAGAETQYFGPGTRLLVL.

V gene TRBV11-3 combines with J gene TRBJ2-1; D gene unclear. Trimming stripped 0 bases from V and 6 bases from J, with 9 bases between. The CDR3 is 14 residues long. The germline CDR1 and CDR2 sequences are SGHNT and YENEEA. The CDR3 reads CASSLDPSRNEQFF. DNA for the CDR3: TGTGCCAGCAGCTTAGATCCCTCCCGCAATGAGCAGTTCTTC.

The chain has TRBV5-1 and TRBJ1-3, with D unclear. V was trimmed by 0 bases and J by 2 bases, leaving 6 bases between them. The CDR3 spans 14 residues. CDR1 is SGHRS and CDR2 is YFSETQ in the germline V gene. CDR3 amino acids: CASSLGSPGNTIYF. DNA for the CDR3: TGCGCCAGCAGCTTGGGATCCCCTGGAAACACCATATATTTT. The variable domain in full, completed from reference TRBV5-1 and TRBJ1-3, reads KAGVTQTPRYLIKTRGQQVTLSCSPISGHRSVSWYQQTPGQGLQFLFEYFSETQRNKGNFPGRFSGRQFSNSRSEMNVSTLELGDSALYLCASSLGSPGNTIYFGEGSWLTVV.

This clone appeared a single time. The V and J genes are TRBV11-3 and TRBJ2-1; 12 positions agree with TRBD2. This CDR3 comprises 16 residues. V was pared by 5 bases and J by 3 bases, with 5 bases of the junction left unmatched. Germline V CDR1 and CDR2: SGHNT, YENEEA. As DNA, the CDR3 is TGTGCCAGCAGCCGGACTAGCGGGAACGTCTACAATGAGCAGTTCTTC. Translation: CASSRTSGNVYNEQFF.

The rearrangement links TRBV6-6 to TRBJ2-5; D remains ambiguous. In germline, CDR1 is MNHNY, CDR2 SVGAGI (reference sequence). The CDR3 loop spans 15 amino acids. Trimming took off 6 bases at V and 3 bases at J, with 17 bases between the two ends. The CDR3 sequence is CASSRGPEKKETQYF. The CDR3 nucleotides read TGTGCCAGCAGCCGTGGGCCAGAAAAGAAAGAGACCCAGTACTTC.

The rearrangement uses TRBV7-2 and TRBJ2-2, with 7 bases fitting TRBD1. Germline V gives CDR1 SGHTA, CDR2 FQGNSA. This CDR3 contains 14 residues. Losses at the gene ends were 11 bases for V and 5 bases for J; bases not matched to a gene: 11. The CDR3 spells CAGSRQGRTGELFF. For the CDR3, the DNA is TGTGCCGGATCAAGACAGGGACGTACCGGGGAGCTGTTTTTT.

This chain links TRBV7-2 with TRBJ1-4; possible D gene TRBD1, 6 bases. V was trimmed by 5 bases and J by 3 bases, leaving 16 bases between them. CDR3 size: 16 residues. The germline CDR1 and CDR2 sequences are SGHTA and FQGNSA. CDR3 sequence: CASSMNRVGSNEKLFF. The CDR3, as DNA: TGTGCCAGCAGCATGAACAGGGTTGGATCTAATGAAAAACTGTTTTTT.

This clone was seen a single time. CDR3 DNA: TGTGCCAGTAGTATTGTCCGAGATGGCTACACCTTC. This gives the protein CASSIVRDGYTF. The chain uses TRBV19 and TRBJ1-2; D is ambiguous. The CDR3 is 12 amino acids. Germline loops: CDR1 LNHDA, CDR2 SQIVND (reference sequence). Trimming took 3 bases from V and 6 from J, leaving 8 bases between them.

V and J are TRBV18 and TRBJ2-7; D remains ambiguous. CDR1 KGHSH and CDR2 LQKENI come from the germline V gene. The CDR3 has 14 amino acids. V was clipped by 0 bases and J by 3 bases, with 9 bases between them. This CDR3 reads CASSPPARNYEQYF. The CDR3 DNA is TGTGCCAGCTCACCACCGGCTAGAAACTACGAGCAGTACTTC.

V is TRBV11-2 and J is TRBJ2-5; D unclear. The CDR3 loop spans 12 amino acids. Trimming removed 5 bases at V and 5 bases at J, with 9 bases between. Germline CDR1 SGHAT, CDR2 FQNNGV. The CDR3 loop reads CASSRVEETQYF. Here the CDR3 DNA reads TGTGCCAGCAGCCGGGTCGAGGAGACCCAGTACTTC.

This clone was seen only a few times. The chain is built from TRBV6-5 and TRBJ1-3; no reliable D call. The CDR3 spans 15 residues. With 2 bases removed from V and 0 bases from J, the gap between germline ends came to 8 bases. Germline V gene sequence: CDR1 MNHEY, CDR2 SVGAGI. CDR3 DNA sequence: TGTGCCAGCAGTTACAGTCAGTTCTCTGGAAACACCATATATTTT. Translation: CASSYSQFSGNTIYF.

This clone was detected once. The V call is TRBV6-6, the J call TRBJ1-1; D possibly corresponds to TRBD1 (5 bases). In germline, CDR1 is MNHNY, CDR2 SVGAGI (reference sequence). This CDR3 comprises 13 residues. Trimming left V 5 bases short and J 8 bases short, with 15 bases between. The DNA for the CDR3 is TGTGCCAGCAGTACCAAATCGGGGGAGGAAGCTTTCTTT. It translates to CASSTKSGEEAFF.

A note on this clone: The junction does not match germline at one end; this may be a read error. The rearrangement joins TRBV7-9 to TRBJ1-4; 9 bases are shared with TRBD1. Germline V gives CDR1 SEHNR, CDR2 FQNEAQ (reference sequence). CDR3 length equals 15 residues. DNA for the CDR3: TGTGCCAGCAGTTTAGTTTGGGACAGGGATGAAAAACTGTTTTTT. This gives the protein CASSLVWDRDEKLFF. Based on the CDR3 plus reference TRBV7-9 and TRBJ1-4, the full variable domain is DTGVSQNPRHKITKRGQNVTFRCDPISEHNRLYWYRQTLGQGPEFLTYFQNEAQLEKSRLLSDRFSAERPKGSFSTLEIQRTEQGDSAMYLCASSLVWDRDEKLFFGSGTQLSVL.

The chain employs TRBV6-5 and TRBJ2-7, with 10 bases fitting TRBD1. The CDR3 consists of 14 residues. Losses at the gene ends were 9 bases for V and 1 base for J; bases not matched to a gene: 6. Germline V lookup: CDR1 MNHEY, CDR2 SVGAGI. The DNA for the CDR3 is TGTGCCAGTTTGCGGGACAGGGGATCCTACGAGCAGTACTTC. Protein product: CASLRDRGSYEQYF.

The CDR3 bases are TGCAGCGCCGCGACAGGGGTCGACACTGAAGCTTTCTTT. Its protein is CSAATGVDTEAFF. The gene calls are TRBV29-1 and TRBJ1-1; TRBD1 matches 8 bases. After removal of 7 bases from V and 3 bases from J, the junction contained 7 bases not matched to a gene. The CDR3 length is 13 residues. Germline V gene lookup returns CDR1 SQVTM and CDR2 ANQGSEA.

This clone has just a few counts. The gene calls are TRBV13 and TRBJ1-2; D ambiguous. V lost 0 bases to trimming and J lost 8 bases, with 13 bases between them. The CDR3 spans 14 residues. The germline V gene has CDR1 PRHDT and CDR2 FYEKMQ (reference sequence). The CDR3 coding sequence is TGTGCCAGCAGCTTAGGCCCCTCTGGTTGGGGCTACACCTTC. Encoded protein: CASSLGPSGWGYTF.

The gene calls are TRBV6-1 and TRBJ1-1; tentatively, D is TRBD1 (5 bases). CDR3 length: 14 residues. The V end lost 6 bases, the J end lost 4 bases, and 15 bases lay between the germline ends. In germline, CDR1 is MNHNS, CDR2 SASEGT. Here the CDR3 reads CASRLSQGGTEAFF. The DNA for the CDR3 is TGTGCCAGCAGGCTCAGTCAGGGCGGCACTGAAGCTTTCTTT.

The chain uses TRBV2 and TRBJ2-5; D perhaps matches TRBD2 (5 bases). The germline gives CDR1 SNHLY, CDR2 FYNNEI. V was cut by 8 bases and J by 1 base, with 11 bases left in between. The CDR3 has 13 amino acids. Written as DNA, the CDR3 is TGTGCCAGCGCGGGCCAAACCCAAGAGACCCAGTACTTC. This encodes CASAGQTQETQYF.

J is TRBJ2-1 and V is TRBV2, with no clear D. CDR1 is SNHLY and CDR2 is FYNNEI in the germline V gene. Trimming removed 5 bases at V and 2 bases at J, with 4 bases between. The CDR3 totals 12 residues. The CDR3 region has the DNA TGTGCCAGCAGTCCGACCTACAATGAGCAGTTCTTC. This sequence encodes CASSPTYNEQFF.

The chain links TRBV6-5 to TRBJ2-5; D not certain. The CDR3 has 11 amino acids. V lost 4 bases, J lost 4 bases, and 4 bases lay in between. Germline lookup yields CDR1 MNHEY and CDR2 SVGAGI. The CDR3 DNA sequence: TGTGCCAGCAGTTTTGGAGAGACCCAGTACTTC. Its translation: CASSFGETQYF.

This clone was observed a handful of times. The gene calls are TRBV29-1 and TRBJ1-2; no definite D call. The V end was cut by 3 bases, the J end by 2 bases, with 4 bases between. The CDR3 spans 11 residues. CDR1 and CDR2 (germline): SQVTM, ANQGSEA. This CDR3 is CSVEENYGYTF. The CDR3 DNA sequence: TGCAGCGTTGAGGAAAACTATGGCTACACCTTC.

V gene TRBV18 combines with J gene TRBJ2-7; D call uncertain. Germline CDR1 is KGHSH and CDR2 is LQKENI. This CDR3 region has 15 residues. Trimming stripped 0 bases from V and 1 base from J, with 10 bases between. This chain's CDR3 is CASSPPNLVSYEQYF. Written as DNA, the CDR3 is TGTGCCAGCTCACCACCGAATTTAGTATCCTACGAGCAGTACTTC.

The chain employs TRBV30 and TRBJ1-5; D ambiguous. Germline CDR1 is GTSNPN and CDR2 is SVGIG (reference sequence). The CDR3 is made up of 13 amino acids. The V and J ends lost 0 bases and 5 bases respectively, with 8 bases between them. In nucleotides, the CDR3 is TGTGCCTGGAGTGTCCAGAAAGATCAGCCCCAGCATTTT. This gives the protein CAWSVQKDQPQHF. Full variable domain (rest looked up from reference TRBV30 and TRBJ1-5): SQTIHQWPATLVQPVGSPLSLECTVEGTSNPNLYWYRQAAGRGLQLLFYSVGIGQISSEVPQNLSASRPQDRQFILSSKKLLLSDSGFYLCAWSVQKDQPQHFGDGTRLSIL.

In DNA, the CDR3 is TGTGCCAGCAGCTCGGACCCTACCAGCACAGATACGCAGTATTTT. Protein: CASSSDPTSTDTQYF. V is TRBV7-2 and J is TRBJ2-3; D gene ambiguous. With 4 bases removed from V and 0 bases from J, the gap between germline ends came to 11 bases. From germline, CDR1 is SGHTA and CDR2 FQGNSA. The CDR3 has 15 residues.

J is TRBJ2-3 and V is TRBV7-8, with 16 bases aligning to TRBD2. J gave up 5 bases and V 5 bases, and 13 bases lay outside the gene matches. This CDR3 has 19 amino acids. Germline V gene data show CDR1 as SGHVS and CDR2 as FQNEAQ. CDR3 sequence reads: CASSQGTSGRATHQDTQYF. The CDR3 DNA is TGTGCCAGCAGCCAAGGGACTAGCGGGAGGGCCACACACCAAGATACGCAGTATTTT.

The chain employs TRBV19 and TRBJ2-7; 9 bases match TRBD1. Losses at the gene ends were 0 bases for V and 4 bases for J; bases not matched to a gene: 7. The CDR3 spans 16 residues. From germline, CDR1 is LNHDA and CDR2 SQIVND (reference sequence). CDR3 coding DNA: TGTGCCAGTAGTATAGAAGGTGGACAGGGGCAGTACGAGCAGTACTTC. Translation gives CASSIEGGQGQYEQYF.